The 14 T cell receptor beta chains in this list originate from one sample, sequenced in a study of early T cells in non-severe SARS-CoV-2 infection. TCRdb re-derived calls from the 5' RACE reads in MiXCR, one entry per CDR3 protein. The sample lists around 64,000 distinct CDR3 sequences, around 11% occurring once. Specimen: whole blood. These receptors originate from an adult who was a healthcare worker with PCR-confirmed SARS-CoV-2 infection or an uninfected control (not recorded which).

V and J are TRBV3-1 and TRBJ1-5; D gene ambiguous. V was pared by 2 bases and J by 7 bases, with 9 bases between. CDR3 size: 13 residues. The germline CDR1 and CDR2 sequences are LGHDT and YNNKEL (reference sequence). CDR3 region: CASSQYLRQPQHF. The DNA of the CDR3 is TGTGCCAGCAGCCAATATCTGCGCCAGCCCCAGCATTTT.

CDR3 sequence: CASSPKVGGPGKLFF. CDR3 in DNA: TGTGCCAGCAGCCCAAAGGTTGGAGGGCCGGGAAAACTGTTTTTT. This chain links TRBV7-2 with TRBJ1-4; D gene uncertain. The CDR3 contains 15 residues. Between the trimmed V and J ends, which lost 5 bases and 10 bases, there was a span of 20 bases. The germline gives CDR1 SGHTA, CDR2 FQGNSA.

The table lists this clonotype with many counts. The chain joins TRBV6-1 to TRBJ1-1, with D possibly being TRBD1 (5 bases). V dropped 3 bases and J dropped 10 bases, with 15 bases sitting between them. The CDR3 has 13 residues. From germline, CDR1 is MNHNS and CDR2 SASEGT. CDR3 amino acids: CASSEGLSGGAFF. The DNA of the CDR3 is TGTGCCAGCAGTGAGGGACTTTCGGGAGGAGCTTTCTTT.

The V gene is TRBV15, the J gene TRBJ2-3; D uncertain. V lost 1 base and J 7 bases, leaving 6 bases between the germline ends. This CDR3 contains 12 residues. Germline V CDR1 and CDR2: LNHNV, YYDKDF (reference sequence). CDR3 region: CATSRAAHTQYF. Here the CDR3 DNA reads TGTGCCACCAGCAGAGCCGCCCATACGCAGTATTTT. Filled out from reference TRBV15 and TRBJ2-3, the complete variable domain reads DAMVIQNPRYQVTQFGKPVTLSCSQTLNHNVMYWYQQKSSQAPKLLFHYYDKDFNNEADTPDNFQSRRPNTSFCFLDIRSPGLGDTAMYLCATSRAAHTQYFGPGTRLTVL.

A few counts support this clonotype. J is TRBJ2-7 and V is TRBV11-2; 8 nucleotides agree with TRBD2. CDR3 length: 15 amino acids. Germline assignment: CDR1 SGHAT and CDR2 FQNNGV. The V and J ends lost 2 bases and 5 bases, in that order; junction bases with no gene match: 8. As DNA, the CDR3 is TGTGCCAGCAGCTTATCTGAGCTAGCGGGCCACGAGCAGTACTTC. It is translated as CASSLSELAGHEQYF. The full variable domain, with the rest looked up from reference TRBV11-2 and TRBJ2-7, is EAGVAQSPRYKIIEKRQSVAFWCNPISGHATLYWYQQILGQGPKLLIQFQNNGVVDDSQLPKDRFSAERLKGVDSTLKIQPAKLEDSAVYLCASSLSELAGHEQYFGPGTRLTVT.

The chain combines TRBV7-9 with TRBJ2-3; no firm D call. The V end lost 3 bases, the J end lost 0 bases, and 4 bases lay between the germline ends. This CDR3 region has 13 residues. CDR1 and CDR2 (germline): SEHNR, FQNEAQ (reference sequence). The CDR3: CASSFQSTDTQYF. The CDR3 nucleotides are TGTGCCAGCAGCTTTCAGAGCACAGATACGCAGTATTTT.

This clonotype was seen a handful of times. The V call is TRBV7-9, the J call TRBJ2-7; D gene ambiguous. This CDR3 spans 14 amino acids. CDR1 is SEHNR, CDR2 FQNEAQ, per germline (reference sequence). V dropped 1 base and J dropped 2 bases, with 9 bases sitting between them. The CDR3 coding sequence is TGTGCCAGCAGCTTAGAACAGCCCCCCTACGAGCAGTACTTC. This sequence encodes CASSLEQPPYEQYF.

This clonotype showed up many times. The genes are TRBV14 and TRBJ2-5; tentative D call: TRBD2 (5 bases). The V end lost 4 bases, the J end lost 7 bases, and 7 bases lay between the germline ends. Germline V CDR1 and CDR2: SGHDN, FVKESK. This CDR3 is 11 amino acids long. The CDR3 loop is CASSPEGTQYF. In DNA form, the CDR3 reads TGTGCCAGCAGCCCCGAGGGGACCCAGTACTTC.

This clonotype was observed many times. The J gene is TRBJ1-1, the V gene TRBV4-1, with 10 bases aligning to TRBD1. Germline-derived CDR1 and CDR2 are MGHRA and YSYEKL. The CDR3 is 17 residues long. J was trimmed by 8 bases and V by 1 base; bases with no gene match: 13. CDR3 sequence reads: CASSQAKGQGLSAEAFF. As DNA, the CDR3 is TGCGCCAGCAGCCAAGCCAAGGGACAGGGGCTCTCGGCCGAAGCTTTCTTT.

The gene calls are TRBV5-1 and TRBJ2-3; tentatively, D is TRBD1 (5 bases). Trimming shortened V by 6 bases and J by 1 base, and 9 bases separated the two germline ends. The CDR3 spans 13 residues. The germline gives CDR1 SGHRS, CDR2 YFSETQ. The CDR3 spells CASKLQGTDTQYF. The CDR3 DNA reads as TGCGCCAGCAAATTACAGGGCACAGATACGCAGTATTTT.

This clonotype was seen repeatedly, ten times or more. The CDR3 bases are TGCAGCGTTGCCTTAATACTAGACCCACCCTACGAGCAGTACTTC. This encodes CSVALILDPPYEQYF. The rearrangement uses TRBV29-1 and TRBJ2-7; D possibly corresponds to TRBD2 (5 bases). V was shortened by 4 bases and J by 2 bases, with 18 bases between the two germline ends. From germline, CDR1 is SQVTM and CDR2 ANQGSEA. This CDR3 has 15 amino acids.

This clonotype occurred many times. V gene TRBV4-1 combines with J gene TRBJ2-5; no clear D. Germline V CDR1 and CDR2: MGHRA, YSYEKL. This CDR3 contains 13 residues. V was pared by 1 base and J by 5 bases, with 8 bases between. In nucleotides, the CDR3 is TGCGCCAGCAGCCAAGGGGAACGGGAGACCCAGTACTTC. This sequence encodes CASSQGERETQYF.

The rearrangement joins TRBV18 to TRBJ2-7; 7 bases are shared with TRBD1. The CDR3 extends over 14 amino acids. Trimming at V came to 5 bases and at J to 4 bases, leaving 8 bases not matched to a gene. Germline-derived CDR1 and CDR2 are KGHSH and LQKENI. CDR3 coding DNA: TGTGCCAGCTCATTGACCCGGGACAGATACGAGCAGTACTTC. Its translation is CASSLTRDRYEQYF.

This clonotype was counted ten times or more. V gene TRBV20-1 combines with J gene TRBJ2-4, with TRBD1 identical over 8 bases. CDR1 is DFQATT, CDR2 SNEGSKA, per germline (reference sequence). This CDR3 spans 14 amino acids. The J segment lost 6 bases and the V segment lost 0 bases, leaving 4 bases of the junction unmatched. CDR3: CSAREGTGINIQYF. Here the CDR3 DNA reads TGCAGTGCTAGAGAAGGGACAGGCATAAACATTCAGTACTTC.